The clone carrying this TCR beta chain appeared once. Trimming shortened V by 1 base and J by 1 base, and 7 bases separated the two germline ends. Looked up from germline, CDR1 is SEHNR and CDR2 is FQNEAQ (reference sequence). This CDR3 contains 15 residues. Sequencing was performed with immunoSEQ multiplex PCR; in TCRdb, only in-frame clones are kept and a portion is missing. The data contain a few hundred thousand clones, roughly 90% of them singletons. The data stem from a study of blood T cell repertoires in COVID-19. This chain links TRBV7-9 with TRBJ2-2; D is undetermined. The TCR originated in a man between 18 and 29 years old who had recovered from COVID-19. Sequencing was performed on peripheral blood. CDR3 in DNA: TGTGCCAGCAGCTTAGATGTCAGGAACACCGGGGAGCTGTTTTTT. Translated: CASSLDVRNTGELFF.